This is a list of T cell receptor beta chains from one sample in a study of blood T cell repertoires in COVID-19. The data were produced by immunoSEQ multiplex PCR, yet TCRdb's version contains in-frame clones alone and is incomplete. The table shows hundreds of thousands of clones, with around 90% occurring only once. Sequences were obtained from peripheral blood. The receptors shown here come from a human donor in a cohort sampled during active COVID-19. Both conserved end residues are part of each CDR3.

V gene | CDR3 protein
TRBV5-5 | CASSLPGNNEQFF
TRBV3-1/TRBV3-2 | CASSQDVGGSTHEQYF
TRBV6-5 | CASSYDYQGAGGYTF
TRBV5-1 | CASSSTNNDRGYF
TRBV7-3 | CASSTKTQGWETQYF
TRBV7-7 | CASGLGGQGGNTIYF
TRBV5-1 | CASSLVVWTSGSRETQYF
TRBV5-8 | CASSVGTGNDIQYF
TRBV7-9 | CASSLGQGEYNEQFF
TRBV30 | CAWIGRGRSLGTEAFF
TRBV3-1/TRBV3-2 | CASSQVDNEQFF
TRBV6-5 | CASRSGFSQPQHF
TRBV2 | CASTRSGRGADTQYF
TRBV11-2 | CASSLPSGISSYEQYF
TRBV2 | CASGRQITEAFF
TRBV10-3 | CAINKGTSGRARTGELFF
TRBV2 | CASSLGAGGNTEAFF
TRBV10-2 | CASSESLGQYYEQYF
TRBV7-9 | CASSGTVYRGTEQFF
TRBV6-6 | CASRGLATYEQYF
TRBV30 | CAWSATGDYGYTF
TRBV2 | CASSEPEGLAGFPGEQYF
TRBV19 | CASSVPSRGDTGELFF
TRBV19 | CASSIARLFVPNEQFF
TRBV2 | CASTPGQGRNSPLHF
TRBV2 | CASRTGGSPLHF
TRBV12-3/TRBV12-4 | CASSPARGARQYF
TRBV28 | CASSSISGRATDTQYF
TRBV19 | CASSIQQGGSGNTIYF
TRBV5-5 | CASRYTGTGNIQYF
TRBV11-2 | CASSSLAGPYNEQFF
TRBV27 | CASSYFRGGEAFF
TRBV19 | CASSPRDTVNYGYTF
TRBV5-1 | CASSQQGGGGYTF
TRBV9 | CASSASGTGDQPQHF
TRBV28 | CASSQTGDHYGYTF